These 30 T cell receptor beta chains originate from one sample sequenced in a study of response to subunit inactivated influenza vaccine. TCRdb fed the RT-PCR reads into MiXCR, producing one record per CDR3 protein. The top ten clones hold 9.5% to 12% of a sample with more than 500,000 distinct CDR3 sequences, roughly 12% of them seen once. These data were likewise used in another study, on T cells expressing NK-cell markers. That work contributes: cDNA encoding TCR beta was synthesized via 5'RACE template switching incorporating UMIs.

Sequences were derived from PBMCs from blood, sampled on the day of vaccination. These receptors all come from a man in his forties or fifties who received an inactivated influenza vaccine.

The genes are TRBV20-1 and TRBJ1-5; D unresolved. V lost 0 bases and J lost 1, with 4 bases in between. The germline V gene has CDR1 DFQATT and CDR2 SNEGSKA (reference sequence). The CDR3 runs 13 residues. CDR3 sequence reads: CSAREGSNQPQHF. The DNA of the CDR3 is TGCAGTGCTAGAGAGGGGAGCAATCAGCCCCAGCATTTT.

This clonotype has only one observation. This chain links TRBV4-2 with TRBJ2-7; D might be TRBD2 (8 bases). Trimming cost V 4 bases and J 4 bases, with 17 bases left between them. Per germline, CDR1 LGHNA and CDR2 YNFKEQ. The length of the CDR3 is 15 residues. For the CDR3, the DNA is TGTGCCAGCAGCCCCCCGGGAGGGGGCGGGTACGAGCAGTACTTC. Protein sequence: CASSPPGGGGYEQYF.

There are a few counts of this clonotype. The chain joins TRBV28 to TRBJ2-1; 7 nucleotides match TRBD2. The junction had 2 bases not matched to a gene; V was cut back by 6 bases and J by 9 bases. Germline CDR1 reads MDHEN; CDR2 reads SYDVKM. CDR3 length: 11 residues. Here the CDR3 reads CASSGGFEQFF. The CDR3, as DNA: TGTGCCAGCAGCGGGGGGTTTGAGCAGTTCTTC.

The chain joins TRBV5-1 to TRBJ2-7; 7 nucleotides align to TRBD2. This CDR3 is built from 16 residues. Looked up from germline, CDR1 is SGHRS and CDR2 is YFSETQ. Germline trimming cut 2 bases from V and 4 bases from J; bases unmatched to any gene: 12. The CDR3 region has the DNA TGCGCCAGCAGCTTTGGTCGCCGGGGGGAGGTTTACGAGCAGTACTTC. The encoded protein is CASSFGRRGEVYEQYF.

The gene calls are TRBV28 and TRBJ2-7; TRBD2 might be the D (6 bases). Trimming removed 4 bases from V and 5 bases from J, with 18 bases in between. The germline CDR1 and CDR2 sequences are MDHEN and SYDVKM. The CDR3 sequence is 15 residues long. CDR3: CASSSGLPGEHEQYF. The DNA for the CDR3 is TGTGCCAGCAGTTCGGGACTGCCCGGGGAGCACGAGCAGTACTTC. Together with reference TRBV28 and TRBJ2-7, the CDR3 gives the full variable domain: DVKVTQSSRYLVKRTGEKVFLECVQDMDHENMFWYRQDPGLGLRLIYFSYDVKMKEKGDIPEGYSVSREKKERFSLILESASTNQTSMYLCASSSGLPGEHEQYFGPGTRLTVT.

The sample holds many counts of this clonotype. The chain recombines TRBV5-1 with TRBJ2-2; D gene unclear. The length of the CDR3 is 18 residues. Trimming took off 0 bases at V and 2 bases at J, with 17 bases between the two ends. Germline V CDR1 and CDR2: SGHRS, YFSETQ. The DNA of the CDR3 is TGCGCCAGCAGCTTGGTCGGCGGAATCCAAAGAAACACCGGGGAGCTGTTTTTT. Its translation is CASSLVGGIQRNTGELFF.

This clonotype was seen ten or more times. The rearrangement uses TRBV24-1 and TRBJ2-1; D gene uncertain. Germline CDR1 reads KGHDR; CDR2 reads SFDVKD. V was trimmed by 8 bases and J by 1 base, leaving 8 bases between them. This CDR3 has 13 amino acids. CDR3 in amino acids: CATTSGSYNEQFF. CDR3 bases: TGTGCCACCACGTCAGGATCCTACAATGAGCAGTTCTTC.

This rearrangement joins TRBV6-1 to TRBJ1-2, with D possibly being TRBD1 (5 bases). Germline CDR1 MNHNS, CDR2 SASEGT. V was clipped by 6 bases and J by 8 bases, with 16 bases between them. The CDR3 is made up of 13 amino acids. The CDR3 is CASRFRGREGYTF. Here the CDR3 DNA reads TGTGCCAGCAGATTCCGGGGCAGAGAAGGCTACACCTTC.

CDR3 coding DNA: TGTGCCAGCAGTGAGGGACAGGGGGGATCACCCCTCCACTTT. It specifies CASSEGQGGSPLHF. The chain recombines TRBV2 with TRBJ1-6; 11 nucleotides align to TRBD1. Per germline, CDR1 SNHLY and CDR2 FYNNEI. This CDR3 spans 14 amino acids. V shed 3 bases and J 10 bases; nucleotides not matched to a gene: 2.

The chain joins TRBV4-3 to TRBJ1-2; 9 bases align to TRBD1. Germline assignment: CDR1 LGHNA and CDR2 YSLEER. The CDR3 runs 16 residues. The V gene end was trimmed by 1 base and the J gene end by 8 bases; junction bases not matched to a gene: 11. The DNA of the CDR3 is TGCGCCAGCAGCCAAGGTTGGGACAGGGCTATGGGAGGCTACACCTTC. It encodes CASSQGWDRAMGGYTF.

This clonotype was seen a handful of times. The chain employs TRBV21-1 and TRBJ1-2; the table's D call TRBD1 went unverified against the DNA. TRBV21-1 is assigned pseudogene status. The CDR3 covers 13 residues. The CDR3 loop is CASSPWDSGGYTF. The CDR3 region has the DNA TGTGCCAGCAGCCCCTGGGACAGTGGAGGCTACACCTTC.

The V call is TRBV20-1, the J call TRBJ2-2; no firm D call. Deletions cut 2 bases from V and 6 bases from J, with 13 bases between. The CDR3 contains 14 residues. CDR1 is DFQATT, CDR2 SNEGSKA, per germline (reference sequence). CDR3 loop: CSARFQDVPGELFF. CDR3 coding DNA: TGCAGTGCTAGATTCCAAGACGTACCCGGGGAGCTGTTTTTT.

The chain has TRBV5-5 and TRBJ2-3; D remains ambiguous. There are 14 residues in the CDR3. CDR1 is SGHKS and CDR2 is YYEKEE in the germline V gene (reference sequence). With 0 bases removed from V and 0 bases from J, the gap between germline ends came to 5 bases. The CDR3 DNA follows: TGTGCCAGCAGCTTGGACATCAGCACAGATACGCAGTATTTT. Encoded protein: CASSLDISTDTQYF.

Here the CDR3 reads CASRATGRSWYGYTF. The DNA of the CDR3 is TGCGCCAGCAGGGCTACAGGGAGGTCATGGTATGGCTACACCTTC. The rearrangement joins TRBV5-1 to TRBJ1-2; D may be TRBD1 (6 bases). V gave up 5 bases and J gave up 5 bases, with 19 bases separating them. Germline V CDR1 and CDR2: SGHRS, YFSETQ. The CDR3 runs to 15 residues.

The CDR3 spells CASSLVAPSYEQYF. As DNA, the CDR3 is TGTGCCAGCAGCTTAGTGGCCCCCTCCTACGAGCAGTACTTC. The chain has TRBV7-2 and TRBJ2-7, with D unresolved. Germline loops: CDR1 SGHTA, CDR2 FQGNSA. V lost 1 base and J lost 0, with 7 bases in between. CDR3 size: 14 residues.

This clonotype was seen only a few times. Mismatch with germline at one junction end may stem from a read error. V and J are TRBV20-1 and TRBJ2-3; the D gene is possibly TRBD2 (5 bases). This CDR3 spans 17 amino acids. Per the germline V gene, CDR1 is DFQATT and CDR2 is SNEGSKA (reference sequence). CDR3 nucleotides: TGCTGTGCTAGAGATCGGTCTCCTAGCACTTCCACAGATACGCAGTATTTT. Residues: CCARDRSPSTSTDTQYF.

This clonotype appeared a few times. The chain carries TRBV12-3 or TRBV12-4 and TRBJ2-3, with 8 bases matching TRBD2. Trimming cost V 7 bases and J 2 bases; bases outside gene matches: 17. There are 18 residues in the CDR3. The chain's CDR3 is CASIPLRTRRGVTDTQYF. Here the CDR3 DNA reads TGTGCCAGCATTCCCTTACGGACGCGGCGGGGGGTCACAGATACGCAGTATTTT.

This chain uses TRBV12-3 or TRBV12-4 with TRBJ2-7, with D unclear. The CDR3 runs 12 residues. V was shortened by 5 bases and J by 3 bases, with 8 bases between the two germline ends. The CDR3 spells CASSLGYYEQYF. Written as DNA, the CDR3 is TGTGCCAGCAGTCTCGGTTACTACGAGCAGTACTTC.

This clonotype occurred many times. The V and J genes are TRBV28 and TRBJ2-3; 9 positions match TRBD1. From germline, CDR1 is MDHEN and CDR2 SYDVKM. The CDR3 contains 15 residues. The trim removed 6 bases at V and 1 base at J, leaving 5 bases unmatched. CDR3 in amino acids: CASRMRDRGTDTQYF. In nucleotides, the CDR3 is TGTGCCAGCAGAATGCGGGACAGGGGCACAGATACGCAGTATTTT.

The chain uses TRBV28 and TRBJ2-1, with 7 bases matching TRBD2. This CDR3 has 13 amino acids. V was clipped by 7 bases and J by 10 bases; unmatched bases: 10. The germline V gene has CDR1 MDHEN and CDR2 SYDVKM. The chain's CDR3 is CASTRAGRVEQFF. CDR3 DNA: TGTGCCAGCACCCGAGCGGGGAGAGTCGAGCAGTTCTTC.

In its sample, this clonotype was seen a few times. This chain joins TRBV7-8 and TRBJ2-5; D uncertain. CDR1 is SGHVS and CDR2 is FQNEAQ in the germline V gene. V lost 1 base and J 4 bases, leaving 16 bases between the germline ends. CDR3 size: 16 residues. CDR3 loop: CASSLGASHWVETQYF. As DNA, the CDR3 is TGTGCCAGCAGCTTAGGGGCCTCCCATTGGGTAGAGACCCAGTACTTC.

The gene calls are TRBV3-1 and TRBJ2-5, with D perhaps matching TRBD1 (5 bases). Germline V CDR1 and CDR2: LGHDT, YNNKEL (reference sequence). The CDR3 sequence is 13 residues long. Trimming took 0 bases from V and 4 from J, leaving 6 bases between them. CDR3 bases: TGTGCCAGCAGCCAAGAGGGGCTAGAGACCCAGTACTTC. Translating it yields CASSQEGLETQYF.

The table lists this clonotype with a count of one. The chain combines TRBV20-1 with TRBJ2-1; the match to TRBD1 covers 9 bases. CDR1 and CDR2 (germline): DFQATT, SNEGSKA (reference sequence). The CDR3 is 17 amino acids. Trimming at V came to 3 bases and at J to 2 bases, leaving 11 bases not matched to a gene. DNA of the CDR3: TGCAGTGCTAGGCAGATACAGGGGGCGTTCACCTACAATGAGCAGTTCTTC. Amino acids: CSARQIQGAFTYNEQFF.

The chain is built from TRBV11-2 and TRBJ1-6; D unresolved. V lost 1 base and J 10 bases, leaving 11 bases between the germline ends. Germline V gives CDR1 SGHAT, CDR2 FQNNGV. The CDR3 length is 14 residues. CDR3 DNA sequence: TGTGCCAGCAGCTTAGTCAGTGGCTCGTCACCCCTCCACTTT. This translates into CASSLVSGSSPLHF.

The chain is built from TRBV29-1 and TRBJ2-5, with TRBD1 identical over 9 bases. Germline CDR1 and CDR2: SQVTM and ANQGSEA. The CDR3 is 15 amino acids. Unmatched junction bases numbered 12, after V lost 5 bases and J lost 5 bases. CDR3 in DNA: TGCAGCGTTACTCTAACAGGGGGCAGGGGGGAGACCCAGTACTTC. The encoded protein is CSVTLTGGRGETQYF.

The rearrangement uses TRBV4-3 and TRBJ2-1, with 9 bases that match TRBD1. CDR1 and CDR2 (germline): LGHNA, YSLEER. This CDR3 spans 18 amino acids. The J segment lost 2 bases and the V segment lost 6 bases, leaving 14 bases of the junction unmatched. The CDR3 bases are TGCGCCAGCAGACAAATCCCGCCTACAGGGGGCCCCTACAATGAGCAGTTCTTC. Amino acid sequence: CASRQIPPTGGPYNEQFF.

The rearrangement links TRBV20-1 to TRBJ2-3; TRBD2 matches 9 bases. J was trimmed by 4 bases and V by 1 base; bases with no gene match: 9. Germline CDR1 and CDR2: DFQATT and SNEGSKA (reference sequence). There are 16 residues in the CDR3. The CDR3 DNA follows: TGCAGTGCTAGAGGCGGGAGGGCCGGGGGGGCAGATACGCAGTATTTT. Translated, it gives CSARGGRAGGADTQYF.

The rearrangement joins TRBV18 to TRBJ2-3; D uncertain. The CDR3 length is 17 residues. V was clipped by 5 bases and J by 2 bases, with 20 bases between them. Germline CDR1 is KGHSH and CDR2 is LQKENI. The CDR3 region has the DNA TGTGCCAGCTCATCATACACCCGAACGGCGAACACAGATACGCAGTATTTT. Translation gives CASSSYTRTANTDTQYF. Complete variable domain (other parts from reference TRBV18 and TRBJ2-3): NAGVMQNPRHLVRRRGQEARLRCSPMKGHSHVYWYRQLPEEGLKFMVYLQKENIIDESGMPKERFSAEFPKEGPSILRIQQVVRGDSAAYFCASSSYTRTANTDTQYFGPGTRLTVL.

Regarding this clonotype: A read error is possible here, since a much larger clone lies one base away. The CDR3 nucleotides read TGCAGTGCTAGCATAGCGGGAGGTTTCTACGAGCAGTACTTC. Protein sequence: CSASIAGGFYEQYF. The chain recombines TRBV20-1 with TRBJ2-7; 10 bases are shared with TRBD2. The CDR3 is 14 residues long. In germline, CDR1 is DFQATT, CDR2 SNEGSKA (reference sequence). After removal of 3 bases from V and 3 bases from J, the junction contained 5 bases not matched to a gene.

This clonotype was recorded a few times. This sequence joins TRBV7-6 and TRBJ1-3; D is unclear. Germline values: CDR1 SGHVS, CDR2 FNYEAQ. Between the trimmed V and J ends, which lost 6 bases and 0 bases, there was a span of 15 bases. The CDR3 has 16 residues. The DNA for the CDR3 is TGTGCCAGCAGTCCCGTCTCACCGAGCTCTGGAAACACCATATATTTT. Residues: CASSPVSPSSGNTIYF.